The 10 T cell receptor beta chains in this list originate from one sample, sequenced in a study of tumor-infiltrating lymphocytes in primary liver carcinoma. Investigators took RNA and DNA out together from approximately 22-30 mg of unsorted bulk tissue. TCR beta cDNA came from approximately 490 ng total RNA, primed with a constant-region primer. Generation of the TCR beta libraries relied on three nested multiplex PCR rounds using slightly modified ARM-PCR. It was with TRBV1-TRBV30 forward primers and a C-beta reverse primer that the first two PCR rounds were run, at roughly 11 cycles each. Each CDR3 protein gets one entry after TCRdb re-called the multiplex PCR reads with MiXCR. The sample carries just under 45,000 distinct CDR3 sequences, roughly 73% recorded once. The sequenced sample consisted of liver tumor tissue from sampling region 2. The subset was: tumor region T2, inferior pole. Receptor source: a middle-aged man with primary liver carcinoma and hepatitis B virus infection.

The chain carries TRBV21-1 and TRBJ2-7; the table's D gene call, TRBD2, was not cross checked with the DNA. TRBV21-1 corresponds to a pseudogene. The CDR3 is made up of 17 amino acids. The CDR3: CANSKESGGGGANEQYF. Here the CDR3 DNA reads TGTGCCAACAGCAAAGAAAGTGGTGGGGGAGGGGCAAACGAGCAGTACTTC.

Turning to this clonotype: At one end, the junction sequence differs from germline, possibly due to a read error. J is TRBJ2-2 and V is TRBV5-5; 10 nucleotides agree with TRBD1. This CDR3 has 15 amino acids. The germline V gene has CDR1 SGHKS and CDR2 YYEKEE (reference sequence). The CDR3 protein is CVSSLGTGAPGELFF. The CDR3 DNA reads TGTGTCAGCAGCTTGGGGACAGGGGCCCCCGGGGAACTGTTTTTC.

The CDR3 is CASGLKSLAGGSYNEQFF. DNA for the CDR3: TGTGCCAGCGGCCTCAAGAGTCTAGCGGGAGGCTCCTACAATGAGCAGTTCTTC. J is TRBJ2-1 and V is TRBV11-1, with 11 bases fitting TRBD2. In germline, CDR1 is SGHAT, CDR2 FQDESV (reference sequence). With 8 bases clipped from V and 0 bases from J, the junction kept 12 bases outside the gene matches. This CDR3 comprises 18 residues. The full variable domain, its missing parts supplied by reference TRBV11-1 and TRBJ2-1, is EAEVAQSPRYKITEKSQAVAFWCDPISGHATLYWYRQILGQGPELLVQFQDESVVDDSQLPKDRFSAERLKGVDSTLKIQPAELGDSAMYLCASGLKSLAGGSYNEQFFGPGTRLTVL.

About this clonotype: The germline gene is not matched at one end of the junction; a read error may be the cause. The chain couples TRBV11-1 to TRBJ2-1; 9 bases match TRBD2. In germline, CDR1 is SGHAT, CDR2 FQDESV (reference sequence). The CDR3 totals 18 residues. Here the CDR3 DNA reads TGTGCCAGCAGCTTAAGATCCCAAGCGGGAGGATTCTACAATGAGCACTTCTTC. This translates into CASSLRSQAGGFYNEHFF.

This clonotype appeared a few times. This chain uses TRBV20-1 with TRBJ2-1; unclear D gene. V was trimmed by 3 bases and J by 6 bases, leaving 6 bases between them. Per the germline V gene, CDR1 is DFQATT and CDR2 is SNEGSKA (reference sequence). The CDR3 runs to 11 residues. The CDR3 DNA is TGCAGTGCTAGGCAGTCCAATGAGCAGTTCTTC. This encodes CSARQSNEQFF.

The V call is TRBV30, the J call TRBJ1-1; perhaps TRBD1 as D (5 bases). The CDR3 totals 13 residues. Germline loops: CDR1 GTSNPN, CDR2 SVGIG (reference sequence). V dropped 4 bases and J dropped 5 bases, with 14 bases sitting between them. CDR3 sequence (DNA): TGTGCCTGGACGGTCTCCGAGGGGACTGAAGCTTTCTTT. Translation gives CAWTVSEGTEAFF.

The sample holds many counts of this clonotype. The chain uses TRBV5-6 and TRBJ1-2; 7 bases line up with TRBD1. The trim removed 0 bases at V and 10 bases at J, leaving 6 bases unmatched. Germline V CDR1 and CDR2: SGHDT, YYEEEE. There are 13 residues in the CDR3. The CDR3 region has the DNA TGTGCCAGCAGCTTGGGACAGGGTCGGGTCTACACCTTC. Translation: CASSLGQGRVYTF.

This clonotype was seen many times. This chain connects TRBV30 to TRBJ2-5; D perhaps matches TRBD2 (5 bases). The germline gives CDR1 GTSNPN, CDR2 SVGIG (reference sequence). The CDR3 extends over 12 amino acids. V lost 7 bases to trimming and J lost 5 bases, with 14 bases between them. This chain's CDR3 is CASLGVRETQYF. The CDR3 DNA is TGTGCCTCACTAGGAGTACGCGAGACCCAGTACTTC.

To note about this clonotype: An end of the junction differs from the germline gene, which may be a read error. This rearrangement joins TRBV11-2 to TRBJ2-7; a possible D gene is TRBD1 (6 bases). This CDR3 region has 15 residues. The germline CDR1 and CDR2 sequences are SGHAT and FQNNGV. CDR3: CASSLRWSGENEQYF. CDR3 nucleotide sequence: TGTGCCAGCAGCTTACGGTGGTCAGGGGAAAACGAGCAGTATTTC.

On this clonotype itself: One end of the junction does not line up with germline, which may come from a read error. V gene TRBV6-1 combines with J gene TRBJ2-7; TRBD2 aligns across 7 bases. Germline-derived CDR1 and CDR2 are MNHNS and SASEGT. The CDR3 has 15 residues. In nucleotides, the CDR3 is TGTGCCAGCACGAGTTGCGGGAGCCTCACCTACGAGCAGTATTTC. Translated: CASTSCGSLTYEQYF.